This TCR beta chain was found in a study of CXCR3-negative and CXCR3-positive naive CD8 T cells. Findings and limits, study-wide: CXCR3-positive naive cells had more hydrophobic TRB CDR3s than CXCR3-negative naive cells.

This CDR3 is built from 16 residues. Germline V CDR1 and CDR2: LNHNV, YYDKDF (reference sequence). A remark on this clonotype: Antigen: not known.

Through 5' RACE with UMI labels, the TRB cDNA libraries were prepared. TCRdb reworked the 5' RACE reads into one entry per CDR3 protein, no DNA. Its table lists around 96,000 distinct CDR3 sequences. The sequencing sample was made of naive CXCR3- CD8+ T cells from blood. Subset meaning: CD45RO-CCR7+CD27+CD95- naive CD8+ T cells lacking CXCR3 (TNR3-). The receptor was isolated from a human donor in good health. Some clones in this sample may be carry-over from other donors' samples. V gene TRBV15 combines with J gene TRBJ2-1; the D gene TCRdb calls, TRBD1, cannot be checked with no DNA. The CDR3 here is CATSRAGQGDYNEQFF. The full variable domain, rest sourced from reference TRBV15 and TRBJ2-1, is DAMVIQNPRYQVTQFGKPVTLSCSQTLNHNVMYWYQQKSSQAPKLLFHYYDKDFNNEADTPDNFQSRRPNTSFCFLDIRSPGLGDTAMYLCATSRAGQGDYNEQFFGPGTRLTVL.